What follows are 30 T cell receptor beta chains derived from one specimen sequenced in a study of T-cell reconstitution after alpha-beta-depleted transplantation in children. Unique molecular identifiers were incorporated during preparation of the TCRbeta library. MiXCR was run by TCRdb on the PCR reads, yielding one entry per CDR3 protein. The data hold more than 200,000 distinct CDR3 sequences, with around 9.7% observed a single time. Sequencing used PBMCs from the stem cell graft donor, obtained from the stem cell graft. The receptors were gathered from a human donor who donated a stem cell graft to a child with SCID.

This clonotype was seen ten or more times. The CDR3 protein is CASFAGGATGELFF. CDR3 bases: TGCGCCAGCTTCGCCGGGGGGGCCACCGGGGAGCTGTTTTTT. This chain joins TRBV5-1 and TRBJ2-2; TRBD2 matches 8 bases. The germline V gene has CDR1 SGHRS and CDR2 YFSETQ. The V segment lost 7 bases and the J segment 4 bases; nucleotides outside the gene matches: 6. The CDR3 is made up of 14 amino acids.

The sample holds a few counts of this clonotype. This rearrangement joins TRBV19 to TRBJ2-2; D is unclear. CDR3 length equals 12 residues. Germline CDR1 reads LNHDA; CDR2 reads SQIVND (reference sequence). Trimming removed 1 base at V and 5 bases at J, with 2 bases between. In nucleotides, the CDR3 is TGTGCCAGTAGTATAGGTACCGGGGAGCTGTTTTTT. Its translation: CASSIGTGELFF.

This clonotype has ten or more counts. The CDR3 coding sequence is TGTGCCAGCAGCCTCAGACCCTTCCTAGAGCAGTTCTTC. This sequence encodes CASSLRPFLEQFF. The rearrangement uses TRBV7-2 and TRBJ2-1, with D unresolved. CDR1 is SGHTA and CDR2 is FQGNSA in the germline V gene. V was shortened by 5 bases and J by 10 bases, with 15 bases between the two germline ends. The CDR3 contains 13 residues. Drawing the rest from reference TRBV7-2 and TRBJ2-1, the complete variable domain is GAGVSQSPSNKVTEKGKDVELRCDPISGHTALYWYRQSLGQGLEFLIYFQGNSAPDKSGLPSDRFSAERTGGSVSTLTIQRTQQEDSAVYLCASSLRPFLEQFFGPGTRLTVL.

This clonotype was detected many times. V is TRBV4-1 and J is TRBJ2-1, with D maybe TRBD2 (5 bases). The germline CDR1 and CDR2 sequences are MGHRA and YSYEKL. The CDR3 is 16 amino acids. Trimming removed 4 bases from V and 0 bases from J, with 13 bases in between. CDR3 protein: CASSRPGGSSYNEQFF. The CDR3 DNA follows: TGCGCCAGCAGCCGGCCGGGTGGGAGCTCCTACAATGAGCAGTTCTTC.

The table lists this clonotype with many counts. The V call is TRBV4-1, the J call TRBJ1-2, with TRBD1 as a possible D gene (5 bases). The CDR3 covers 15 residues. V lost 0 bases and J lost 9, with 17 bases in between. Per the germline V gene, CDR1 is MGHRA and CDR2 is YSYEKL. Written as DNA, the CDR3 is TGCGCCAGCAGCCAAGATGGGGCAGGCTCCCCTCGCTACACCTTC. Protein: CASSQDGAGSPRYTF.

With regard to this clonotype: This could be a read error, since a much larger clone is one nucleotide away. This chain connects TRBV19 to TRBJ1-5; D is uncertain. The CDR3 spans 14 residues. In germline, CDR1 is LNHDA, CDR2 SQIVND (reference sequence). With 3 bases removed from V and 5 bases from J, the gap between germline ends came to 11 bases. The CDR3 loop reads CASSMASRDQPQHF. The CDR3 coding sequence is TGTGCCAGTAGTATGGCCTCGCGAGATCAGCCCCAGCATTTT.

This clonotype was found many times. The chain joins TRBV5-1 to TRBJ2-7, with D possibly matching TRBD1 (5 bases). Germline CDR1 reads SGHRS; CDR2 reads YFSETQ. V lost 0 bases and J 2 bases, leaving 15 bases between the germline ends. The CDR3 is 16 amino acids. CDR3 coding DNA: TGCGCCAGCAGCTTGGGATTTGCAGGGTTAACCTACGAGCAGTACTTC. This codes for CASSLGFAGLTYEQYF.

At least ten counts were recorded for this clonotype. The chain links TRBV28 to TRBJ1-3; the D gene is possibly TRBD1 (5 bases). Trimming left V 5 bases short and J 4 bases short, with 15 bases between. CDR3 length: 15 amino acids. CDR1 is MDHEN, CDR2 SYDVKM, per germline. The CDR3 protein is CASSPPWGFGNTIYF. The CDR3 DNA reads TGTGCCAGCAGTCCCCCGTGGGGCTTCGGAAACACCATATATTTT.

This clonotype was seen ten or more times. J is TRBJ2-1 and V is TRBV11-3; 12 nucleotides align to TRBD1. Trimming cost V 3 bases and J 5 bases; bases outside gene matches: 8. Germline V gene lookup returns CDR1 SGHNT and CDR2 YENEEA. The CDR3 is 17 amino acids. The CDR3 nucleotides are TGTGCCAGCAGCTTGGCCGGGACAGGGGGCGCGAACAATGAGCAGTTCTTC. Translation gives CASSLAGTGGANNEQFF.

This clonotype was observed many times. J is TRBJ1-4 and V is TRBV20-1, with 10 bases matching TRBD1. V shed 3 bases, J shed 7 bases, and the junction held 17 bases outside the gene matches. The CDR3 sequence is 18 residues long. From germline, CDR1 is DFQATT and CDR2 SNEGSKA (reference sequence). DNA for the CDR3: TGCAGTGCTAGGTCCCTTGGGACAGGGGTACGTCGCGGTGAAAAACTGTTTTTT. The encoded protein is CSARSLGTGVRRGEKLFF.

This clonotype has a count of ten or more. A junction end diverges from the germline sequence, so it may reflect a read error. The rearrangement links TRBV5-1 to TRBJ1-3; perhaps TRBD1 as D (6 bases). This CDR3 spans 14 amino acids. Germline V gene sequence: CDR1 SGHRS, CDR2 YFSETQ. Here the CDR3 DNA reads TGTGCCAGCAGTTTAGGGGGGTCTGGAAACACCATATATTTT. Translation gives CASSLGGSGNTIYF.

This clonotype showed up many times. This sequence joins TRBV5-1 and TRBJ2-2, with 9 bases aligning to TRBD2. J was trimmed by 1 base and V by 2 bases; bases with no gene match: 3. The germline V gene has CDR1 SGHRS and CDR2 YFSETQ. The CDR3 is made up of 16 amino acids. CDR3 sequence reads: CASSLQAGGNTGELFF. For the CDR3, the DNA is TGCGCCAGCAGCTTACAAGCGGGGGGGAACACCGGGGAGCTGTTTTTT.

At least ten counts were recorded for this clonotype. V and J are TRBV5-6 and TRBJ2-3; TRBD2 matches at 9 bases. Trimming at V came to 6 bases and at J to 4 bases, leaving 12 bases not matched to a gene. CDR3 length equals 16 residues. In germline, CDR1 is SGHDT, CDR2 YYEEEE. CDR3 loop: CASTDAPAGGSDTQYF. CDR3 nucleotides: TGTGCCAGCACCGACGCTCCAGCGGGGGGTTCAGATACGCAGTATTTT.

This clonotype was seen repeatedly, ten times or more. This chain uses TRBV20-1 with TRBJ1-5, with D tentatively TRBD1 (5 bases). Trimming left V 6 bases short and J 0 bases short, with 12 bases between. The germline V gene encodes CDR1 DFQATT and CDR2 SNEGSKA (reference sequence). The CDR3 loop spans 14 amino acids. CDR3 DNA sequence: TGCAGTGCGGGACGGTCCTATAGCAATCAGCCCCAGCATTTT. Amino acid sequence: CSAGRSYSNQPQHF.

This chain connects TRBV1 to TRBJ2-1. TRBV1 is recorded as a pseudogene. The CDR3 has 8 residues. The CDR3 loop reads CIYNEQFF. For the CDR3, the DNA is TGCATCTACAATGAGCAGTTCTTC.

In this sample, this clonotype turned up many times. Here the CDR3 reads CASSLAAENPYNEQFF. CDR3 sequence (DNA): TGTGCCAGCAGCTTAGCTGCAGAGAATCCTTACAATGAGCAGTTCTTC. The chain is built from TRBV7-8 and TRBJ2-1; no clear D. V was pared by 0 bases and J by 4 bases, with 13 bases between. Germline CDR1 and CDR2: SGHVS and FQNEAQ. The CDR3 is made up of 16 amino acids.

In this sample, this clonotype turned up many times. The genes are TRBV20-1 and TRBJ1-1; 7 bases align to TRBD1. V lost 5 bases and J lost 0; bases outside the gene matches: 3. Germline V gene lookup returns CDR1 DFQATT and CDR2 SNEGSKA (reference sequence). The CDR3 consists of 13 residues. CDR3 in amino acids: CSAGQDLNTEAFF. In nucleotides, the CDR3 is TGCAGTGCTGGACAGGACTTGAACACTGAAGCTTTCTTT.

This clonotype was detected ten times or more. The rearrangement links TRBV15 to TRBJ1-1, with TRBD1 matching over 8 bases. The germline gives CDR1 LNHNV, CDR2 YYDKDF (reference sequence). There are 13 residues in the CDR3. The V and J ends lost 1 base and 7 bases, in that order; junction bases with no gene match: 2. CDR3 sequence: CATSRGDRLEAFF. The CDR3 bases are TGTGCCACCAGCAGAGGGGACAGGCTTGAAGCTTTCTTT.

This clonotype was picked up many times. This chain uses TRBV4-1 with TRBJ1-5, with TRBD1 matching 9 bases. V was clipped by 0 bases and J by 2 bases; unmatched bases: 11. Germline V gene sequence: CDR1 MGHRA, CDR2 YSYEKL. The CDR3 extends over 19 amino acids. CDR3 nucleotides: TGCGCCAGCAGCCAAGACCCCTTTACAGGGGGCTTGCGCAATCAGCCCCAGCATTTT. It encodes CASSQDPFTGGLRNQPQHF.

This chain connects TRBV5-1 to TRBJ2-2; D is uncertain. V was pared by 0 bases and J by 2 bases, with 8 bases between. CDR3 length: 15 amino acids. Germline V gene data show CDR1 as SGHRS and CDR2 as YFSETQ. The CDR3 coding sequence is TGCGCCAGCAGCTTGGAGTCAGCAAACACCGGGGAGCTGTTTTTT. It is translated as CASSLESANTGELFF.

The rearrangement links TRBV27 to TRBJ1-2, with D unresolved. Germline assignment: CDR1 MNHEY and CDR2 SMNVEV (reference sequence). The CDR3 is 13 residues long. V gave up 0 bases and J gave up 8 bases, with 10 bases separating them. In nucleotides, the CDR3 is TGTGCCAGCAGTTTATCGGGGAGGGCAGGCTACACCTTC. This translates into CASSLSGRAGYTF.

The J gene is TRBJ1-6, the V gene TRBV18; no clear D. V was clipped by 2 bases and J by 8 bases, with 7 bases between them. Germline-derived CDR1 and CDR2 are KGHSH and LQKENI. This CDR3 has 13 amino acids. As DNA, the CDR3 is TGTGCCAGCTCACCATCCCGGGATTCACCCCTCCACTTT. Its translation: CASSPSRDSPLHF.

This clonotype has a count of ten or more. The V gene is TRBV6-4, the J gene TRBJ2-3; D uncertain. Between the trimmed V and J ends, which lost 6 bases and 9 bases, there was a span of 13 bases. Germline V gene sequence: CDR1 MRHNA, CDR2 SNTAGT. The CDR3 is made up of 12 amino acids. The CDR3: CASSFSSGTQYF. The CDR3 DNA sequence: TGTGCCAGCAGCTTTAGCTCCGGCACGCAGTATTTT.

This clonotype came up many times. The rearrangement joins TRBV12-3 or TRBV12-4 to TRBJ2-7; possibly TRBD1 for D (6 bases). The CDR3 covers 14 residues. Deletions cut 1 base from V and 4 bases from J, with 11 bases between. CDR3 in DNA: TGTGCCAGCAGTTTAGGGGGACATACTTACGAGCAGTACTTC. This codes for CASSLGGHTYEQYF.

This clonotype has at least ten counts. The CDR3 coding sequence is TGCAGTGCCGGACAGGTGAACACTGAAGCTTTCTTT. Amino acids: CSAGQVNTEAFF. This chain links TRBV20-1 with TRBJ1-1; TRBD1 matches 7 bases. Germline lookup yields CDR1 DFQATT and CDR2 SNEGSKA (reference sequence). The CDR3 sequence is 12 residues long. V shed 6 bases, J shed 0 bases, and the junction held 1 base outside the gene matches.

This clonotype has just a few counts. The chain employs TRBV3-1 and TRBJ2-7; D could derive from TRBD1 or TRBD2 (5 bases each). V was pared by 0 bases and J by 2 bases, with 11 bases between. From germline, CDR1 is LGHDT and CDR2 YNNKEL (reference sequence). CDR3 length equals 15 residues. The CDR3 DNA reads TGTGCCAGCAGCCAAGAGGGACGACCTACCTACGAGCAGTACTTC. Amino acids: CASSQEGRPTYEQYF.

This clonotype was seen many times. The rearrangement uses TRBV7-9 and TRBJ1-5; D not resolved. Germline V gene data show CDR1 as SEHNR and CDR2 as FQNEAQ (reference sequence). V lost 4 bases and J lost 1, with 17 bases in between. The CDR3 has 17 residues. CDR3 sequence reads: CASSSSLGVSSNQPQHF. For the CDR3, the DNA is TGTGCCAGCAGCTCCTCTCTCGGGGTCTCGAGCAATCAGCCCCAGCATTTT. The variable domain in full, with the rest retrieved from reference TRBV7-9 and TRBJ1-5, is DTGVSQNPRHKITKRGQNVTFRCDPISEHNRLYWYRQTLGQGPEFLTYFQNEAQLEKSRLLSDRFSAERPKGSFSTLEIQRTEQGDSAMYLCASSSSLGVSSNQPQHFGDGTRLSIL.

This clonotype was recorded at least ten times. The chain couples TRBV4-2 to TRBJ1-2; the D gene is possibly TRBD1 (5 bases). The CDR3 covers 15 residues. Trimming stripped 4 bases from V and 4 bases from J, with 16 bases between. Germline CDR1 and CDR2: LGHNA and YNFKEQ. The CDR3 DNA sequence: TGTGCCAGCAGCCTCGGGGACCTAGCAGGCTATGGCTACACCTTC. Encoded protein: CASSLGDLAGYGYTF.

V usage is TRBV11-3 and J usage is TRBJ1-1; D perhaps matches TRBD1 (5 bases). Trimming took off 5 bases at V and 1 base at J, with 14 bases between the two ends. The CDR3 covers 15 residues. From germline, CDR1 is SGHNT and CDR2 YENEEA. Here the CDR3 DNA reads TGTGCCAGCAGCATTGCCCCTACAGGGAACACTGAAGCTTTCTTT. The encoded protein is CASSIAPTGNTEAFF.

This clonotype has a count of ten or more. The chain recombines TRBV7-9 with TRBJ2-1, with D unresolved. The CDR3 is 17 amino acids. The V gene's germline CDR1 is SEHNR and CDR2 FQNEAQ (reference sequence). Trimming took off 5 bases at V and 3 bases at J, with 20 bases between the two ends. CDR3 protein: CASSPPRPIGDYNEQFF. Written as DNA, the CDR3 is TGTGCCAGCAGCCCCCCGCGCCCCATTGGTGACTACAATGAGCAGTTCTTC. Using reference TRBV7-9 and TRBJ2-1 for the parts outside the CDR3, the full variable domain is DTGVSQNPRHKITKRGQNVTFRCDPISEHNRLYWYRQTLGQGPEFLTYFQNEAQLEKSRLLSDRFSAERPKGSFSTLEIQRTEQGDSAMYLCASSPPRPIGDYNEQFFGPGTRLTVL.